The rows below give T cell receptor beta chains drawn from one sample of a study of Ad26.COV2.S vaccination and SARS-CoV-2 variants. Repertoires were generated with immunoSEQ multiplex PCR, while TCRdb's copy carries only in-frame clones and drops some. Among roughly 350,000 clones listed, roughly 84% were seen once. The starting material was peripheral blood, obtained in a trial of Ad26.COV2.S vaccine versus placebo. The receptors originated from a person between 18 and 60 years old who received the Ad26.COV2.S COVID-19 vaccine or a placebo. CDR3s include the opening cysteine and the closing phenylalanine or tryptophan. A D gene is named only where the DNA matches it firmly. Part of the rows lack a size; the others show once, few, many or a class for expanded clones.

clone size: once; V gene: TRBV11-3; D gene: TRBD1; J gene: TRBJ2-2; CDR3 protein: CASSPGQANTGELFF; CDR3 DNA: TGTGCCAGCAGCCCGGGACAGGCGAACACCGGGGAGCTGTTTTTT
clone size: NA; V gene: TRBV3-1/TRBV3-2; D gene: TRBD1; J gene: TRBJ1-1; CDR3 protein: CASSQKLRGGRGTEAFF; CDR3 DNA: TGTGCCAGCAGCCAAAAGTTAAGAGGGGGCCGCGGCACTGAAGCTTTCTTT
clone size: NA; V gene: TRBV4-1; D gene: TRBD2; J gene: TRBJ2-1; CDR3 protein: CASSQGGGSYNEQFF; CDR3 DNA: TGCGCCAGCAGCCAAGGGGGGGGATCGTACAATGAGCAGTTCTTC
clone size: NA; V gene: TRBV15; D gene: NA; J gene: TRBJ2-2; CDR3 protein: CATSISGDFGRELFF; CDR3 DNA: TGTGCCACCAGCATATCAGGGGATTTTGGGCGGGAGCTGTTTTTT
clone size: NA; V gene: TRBV6-5; D gene: NA; J gene: TRBJ1-2; CDR3 protein: CASSYRGDLNYGYTF; CDR3 DNA: TGTGCCAGCAGTTACCGGGGGGACCTTAACTATGGCTACACCTTC
clone size: once; V gene: TRBV7-9; D gene: NA; J gene: TRBJ1-1; CDR3 protein: CASSLAAGRNTEAFF; CDR3 DNA: TGTGCCAGCAGCTTAGCTGCAGGGAGGAACACTGAAGCTTTCTTT
clone size: NA; V gene: TRBV5-1; D gene: NA; J gene: TRBJ1-6; CDR3 protein: CASSPLGPRTNSPLHF; CDR3 DNA: TGCGCCAGCAGCCCTCTGGGTCCCCGGACAAATTCACCCCTCCACTTT
clone size: NA; V gene: TRBV7-2; D gene: NA; J gene: TRBJ2-3; CDR3 protein: CASSNGLFTDTQYF; CDR3 DNA: TGTGCCAGCAGCAACGGACTTTTTACGGATACGCAGTATTTT
clone size: NA; V gene: TRBV10-3; D gene: NA; J gene: TRBJ2-2; CDR3 protein: CAIIQEHTGELFF; CDR3 DNA: TGTGCCATCATACAGGAACACACCGGGGAGCTGTTTTTT
clone size: NA; V gene: TRBV7-9; D gene: NA; J gene: TRBJ2-1; CDR3 protein: CASSLTEGAEQFF; CDR3 DNA: TGTGCCAGCAGCCTTACGGAAGGGGCTGAGCAGTTCTTC
clone size: NA; V gene: TRBV6-6; D gene: TRBD2; J gene: TRBJ2-3; CDR3 protein: CASSHSSGGGTDTQYF; CDR3 DNA: TGTGCCAGCAGTCACTCTAGCGGGGGAGGCACAGATACGCAGTATTTT
clone size: few; V gene: TRBV11-1; D gene: TRBD1; J gene: TRBJ1-4; CDR3 protein: CASSQRQGLFEKLFF; CDR3 DNA: TGTGCCAGCAGCCAACGACAGGGGTTATTTGAAAAACTGTTTTTT
clone size: NA; V gene: TRBV2; D gene: NA; J gene: TRBJ1-1; CDR3 protein: CASRSELGTEAFF; CDR3 DNA: TGTGCCAGCAGGAGCGAGTTAGGCACTGAAGCTTTCTTT
clone size: NA; V gene: TRBV14; D gene: NA; J gene: TRBJ2-3; CDR3 protein: CASNKGTTSTDTQYF; CDR3 DNA: TGTGCCAGCAACAAAGGGACAACTAGCACAGATACGCAGTATTTT
clone size: NA; V gene: TRBV7-9; D gene: NA; J gene: TRBJ2-7; CDR3 protein: CASSPLGREVEQYF; CDR3 DNA: TGTGCCAGCAGCCCCCTCGGCAGAGAAGTGGAGCAGTACTTC
clone size: NA; V gene: TRBV15; D gene: NA; J gene: TRBJ2-7; CDR3 protein: CATSTSPPGSGYEQYF; CDR3 DNA: TGTGCCACCAGCACCTCTCCCCCAGGGTCTGGCTACGAGCAGTACTTC
clone size: NA; V gene: TRBV9; D gene: TRBD2; J gene: TRBJ2-1; CDR3 protein: CASSVSGGSDNEQFF; CDR3 DNA: TGTGCCAGCAGCGTGAGCGGGGGGTCCGACAATGAGCAGTTCTTC
clone size: NA; V gene: TRBV6-2/TRBV6-3; D gene: NA; J gene: TRBJ2-7; CDR3 protein: CASSSWAPYEQYF; CDR3 DNA: TGTGCCAGCAGTTCCTGGGCCCCCTACGAGCAGTACTTC
clone size: NA; V gene: TRBV3-1/TRBV3-2; D gene: NA; J gene: TRBJ1-6; CDR3 protein: CASSQEGAGLGSPLHF; CDR3 DNA: TGTGCCAGCAGCCAAGAAGGAGCAGGGTTAGGCTCACCCCTCCACTTT
clone size: NA; V gene: TRBV3-1/TRBV3-2; D gene: NA; J gene: TRBJ2-5; CDR3 protein: CASSHPNGETQYF; CDR3 DNA: TGTGCCAGCAGCCACCCTAATGGGGAGACCCAGTACTTC
clone size: few; V gene: TRBV7-2; D gene: NA; J gene: TRBJ1-5; CDR3 protein: CASSEGRGPRQPQHF; CDR3 DNA: TGTGCCAGCAGCGAAGGTCGGGGCCCGCGGCAGCCCCAGCATTTT
clone size: NA; V gene: TRBV12-3/TRBV12-4; D gene: TRBD1; J gene: TRBJ1-2; CDR3 protein: CASSLVTGVGYTF; CDR3 DNA: TGTGCCAGCAGTTTGGTGACAGGGGTCGGCTACACCTTC
clone size: NA; V gene: TRBV7-9; D gene: NA; J gene: TRBJ2-3; CDR3 protein: CASSFDSAGTDTQYF; CDR3 DNA: TGTGCCAGCAGCTTTGACTCGGCAGGCACAGATACGCAGTATTTT
clone size: NA; V gene: TRBV5-1; D gene: TRBD2; J gene: TRBJ2-3; CDR3 protein: CASSLAAGGPNTQYF; CDR3 DNA: TGCGCCAGCAGCTTGGCAGCGGGGGGGCCGAATACGCAGTATTTT
clone size: NA; V gene: TRBV6-5; D gene: NA; J gene: TRBJ2-7; CDR3 protein: CASSLGPDLYEQYF; CDR3 DNA: TGTGCCAGCAGCCTTGGACCCGACCTCTACGAGCAGTACTTC
clone size: NA; V gene: TRBV9; D gene: TRBD2; J gene: TRBJ2-3; CDR3 protein: CASSGKRAGGPADTQYF; CDR3 DNA: TGTGCCAGCAGCGGTAAACGAGCGGGGGGGCCTGCAGATACGCAGTATTTT
clone size: NA; V gene: TRBV10-3; D gene: NA; J gene: TRBJ2-7; CDR3 protein: CAIRGHSSYEQYF; CDR3 DNA: TGTGCCATCAGGGGACACAGCTCCTACGAGCAGTACTTC
clone size: NA; V gene: TRBV2; D gene: TRBD1; J gene: TRBJ2-5; CDR3 protein: CASSATGMPLETQYF; CDR3 DNA: TGTGCCAGCAGTGCGACAGGGATGCCACTAGAGACCCAGTACTTC
clone size: NA; V gene: TRBV30; D gene: TRBD2; J gene: TRBJ2-1; CDR3 protein: CAWSKAGGLYNEQFF; CDR3 DNA: TGTGCCTGGAGTAAAGCGGGGGGCCTCTACAATGAGCAGTTCTTC
clone size: NA; V gene: TRBV4-2; D gene: NA; J gene: TRBJ1-2; CDR3 protein: CASSQDGQPFYGYTF; CDR3 DNA: TGTGCCAGCAGCCAAGATGGACAGCCCTTCTATGGCTACACCTTC
clone size: few; V gene: TRBV29-1; D gene: TRBD1; J gene: TRBJ1-1; CDR3 protein: CSVETGLNTEAFF; CDR3 DNA: TGCAGCGTTGAGACAGGGTTGAACACTGAAGCTTTCTTT
clone size: NA; V gene: TRBV4-2; D gene: TRBD1; J gene: TRBJ2-1; CDR3 protein: CASSQETGTGGVYEQFF; CDR3 DNA: TGTGCCAGCAGCCAAGAGACCGGGACAGGGGGCGTTTATGAGCAGTTCTTC
clone size: NA; V gene: TRBV7-2; D gene: NA; J gene: TRBJ2-6; CDR3 protein: CASRLQGGANVLTF; CDR3 DNA: TGTGCCAGCAGACTGCAGGGCGGGGCCAACGTCCTGACTTTC
clone size: NA; V gene: TRBV7-2; D gene: NA; J gene: TRBJ1-4; CDR3 protein: CASSLQKGSTNEKLFF; CDR3 DNA: TGTGCCAGCAGCTTACAAAAGGGATCAACTAATGAAAAACTGTTTTTT
clone size: NA; V gene: TRBV5-1; D gene: TRBD1; J gene: TRBJ2-7; CDR3 protein: CASSHSPGQGAHAYEQYF; CDR3 DNA: TGCGCCAGCAGCCACTCGCCGGGACAGGGGGCTCACGCCTACGAGCAGTACTTC
clone size: once; V gene: TRBV7-2; D gene: NA; J gene: TRBJ1-5; CDR3 protein: CASSQMGSDQPQHF; CDR3 DNA: TGTGCCAGCAGCCAGATGGGGTCTGATCAGCCCCAGCATTTT
clone size: NA; V gene: TRBV4-1; D gene: NA; J gene: TRBJ2-7; CDR3 protein: CASSQATGGAYERYF; CDR3 DNA: TGCGCCAGCAGCCAGGCGACCGGGGGAGCTTACGAAAGATACTTC
clone size: NA; V gene: TRBV28; D gene: NA; J gene: TRBJ1-3; CDR3 protein: CASSFRNTIYF; CDR3 DNA: TGTGCCAGCAGTTTCAGGAACACCATATATTTT
clone size: NA; V gene: TRBV7-8; D gene: NA; J gene: TRBJ2-2; CDR3 protein: CASSLVTRELFF; CDR3 DNA: TGTGCCAGCAGCTTAGTGACCCGGGAGCTGTTTTTT
clone size: NA; V gene: TRBV6-2/TRBV6-3; D gene: NA; J gene: TRBJ2-7; CDR3 protein: CASSYQPEGGHEQYF; CDR3 DNA: TGTGCCAGCAGTTACCAACCCGAGGGGGGCCACGAGCAGTACTTC
clone size: once; V gene: TRBV5-1; D gene: TRBD2; J gene: TRBJ2-3; CDR3 protein: CASRFTSGVTDTQYF; CDR3 DNA: TGCGCCAGCCGTTTCACTAGCGGGGTCACAGATACGCAGTATTTT
clone size: NA; V gene: TRBV19; D gene: TRBD1; J gene: TRBJ2-7; CDR3 protein: CASSIQGQGRYEQYF; CDR3 DNA: TGTGCCAGTAGTATTCAAGGACAGGGGCGATACGAGCAGTACTTC
clone size: NA; V gene: TRBV27; D gene: TRBD2; J gene: TRBJ2-5; CDR3 protein: CASSLLAGAGGETQYF; CDR3 DNA: TGTGCCAGCAGTTTACTGGCGGGGGCGGGGGGAGAGACCCAGTACTTC
clone size: once; V gene: TRBV7-2; D gene: TRBD2; J gene: TRBJ2-3; CDR3 protein: CASSRISGGASTDTQYF; CDR3 DNA: TGTGCCAGCAGCAGAATTAGCGGGGGGGCAAGCACAGATACGCAGTATTTT
clone size: NA; V gene: TRBV2; D gene: TRBD1; J gene: TRBJ1-1; CDR3 protein: CASRRQGNTEAFF; CDR3 DNA: TGTGCCAGCAGAAGACAGGGGAACACTGAAGCTTTCTTT
clone size: NA; V gene: TRBV18; D gene: TRBD1; J gene: TRBJ1-1; CDR3 protein: CASSRTGGMYTEAFF; CDR3 DNA: TGTGCCAGCTCACGGACAGGGGGTATGTACACTGAAGCTTTCTTT
clone size: NA; V gene: TRBV16; D gene: NA; J gene: TRBJ2-2; CDR3 protein: CASSQWVQVNTGELFF; CDR3 DNA: TGTGCCAGCAGCCAATGGGTACAGGTGAACACCGGGGAGCTGTTTTTT
clone size: NA; V gene: TRBV6-5; D gene: NA; J gene: TRBJ1-4; CDR3 protein: CASSPGTDEKLFF; CDR3 DNA: TGTGCCAGCAGTCCTGGGACGGATGAAAAACTGTTTTTT
clone size: NA; V gene: TRBV7-9; D gene: NA; J gene: TRBJ2-1; CDR3 protein: CASSLEGSEQFF; CDR3 DNA: TGTGCCAGCAGCTTAGAGGGGTCTGAGCAGTTCTTC
clone size: few; V gene: TRBV12-3/TRBV12-4; D gene: NA; J gene: TRBJ2-1; CDR3 protein: CASSPGAGKEQFF; CDR3 DNA: TGTGCCAGCAGCCCGGGTGCAGGGAAAGAGCAGTTCTTC
clone size: many; V gene: TRBV12-3/TRBV12-4; D gene: NA; J gene: TRBJ1-2; CDR3 protein: CASTLGAGHGYTF; CDR3 DNA: TGTGCCAGCACCCTTGGAGCAGGGCACGGCTACACCTTC
clone size: NA; V gene: TRBV2; D gene: NA; J gene: TRBJ2-1; CDR3 protein: CASRAGARTYNEQFF; CDR3 DNA: TGTGCCAGCAGAGCCGGGGCTAGAACCTACAATGAGCAGTTCTTC
clone size: NA; V gene: TRBV19; D gene: NA; J gene: TRBJ1-3; CDR3 protein: CASSIGESGNTIYF; CDR3 DNA: TGTGCCAGTAGTATAGGGGAGTCTGGAAACACCATATATTTT